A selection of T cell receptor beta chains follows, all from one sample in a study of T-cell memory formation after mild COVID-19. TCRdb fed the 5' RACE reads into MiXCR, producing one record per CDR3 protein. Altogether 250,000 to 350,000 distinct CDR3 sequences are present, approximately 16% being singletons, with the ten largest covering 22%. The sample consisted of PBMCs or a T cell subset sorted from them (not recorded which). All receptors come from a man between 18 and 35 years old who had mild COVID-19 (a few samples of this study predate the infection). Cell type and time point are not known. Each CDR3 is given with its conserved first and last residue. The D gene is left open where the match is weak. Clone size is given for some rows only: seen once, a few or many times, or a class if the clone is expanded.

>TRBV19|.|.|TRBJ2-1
TGTGCCAGTAGTATAGGGGGCATTGTTGATGAGCAGTTCTTC
CASSIGGIVDEQFF
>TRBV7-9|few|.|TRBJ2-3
TGTGCCAGCGAAGGGGGAACAGGGTACACAGATACGCAGTATTTT
CASEGGTGYTDTQYF
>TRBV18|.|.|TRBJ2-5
TGTGCCAGCTCACCCGGGACAAAAGAGACCCAGTACTTC
CASSPGTKETQYF
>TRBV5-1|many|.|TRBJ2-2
TGCGCCACCCGTCCTAGCGCGAACACCGGGGAGCTGTTTTTT
CATRPSANTGELFF
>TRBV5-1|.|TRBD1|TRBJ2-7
TGCGCCAGCAGCGAGAAGACAGGGATCGGGGCCTACGAGCAGTACTTC
CASSEKTGIGAYEQYF
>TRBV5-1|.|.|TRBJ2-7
TGCGCCAGCAGCTTGTACATATCCTACGAGCAGTACTTC
CASSLYISYEQYF
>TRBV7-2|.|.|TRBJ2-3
TGTGCCAGCAGCTTTGGGCACACAGATACGCAGTATTTT
CASSFGHTDTQYF
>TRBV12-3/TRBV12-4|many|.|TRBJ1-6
TGTGCCAGCAGTTTGGCTAGCTCCTATAATTCACCCCTCCACTTT
CASSLASSYNSPLHF
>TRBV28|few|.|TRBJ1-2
TGTGCCAGCAGTTTACCCAGCCAGTACTATGGCTACACCTTC
CASSLPSQYYGYTF
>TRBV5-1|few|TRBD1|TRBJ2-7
TGCGCCAGCAGCCGGGGACAGGGGAGTAACGAGCAGTACTTC
CASSRGQGSNEQYF
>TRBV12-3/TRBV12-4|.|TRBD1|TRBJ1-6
TGTGCCAGCAGGGGGGACAGCAATAATTCACCCCTCCACTTT
CASRGDSNNSPLHF
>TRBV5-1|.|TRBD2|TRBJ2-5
TGCGCCAGCAGCTTGGATTTAGCGGGGGGGCCTGGAAAGACCCAGTACTTC
CASSLDLAGGPGKTQYF
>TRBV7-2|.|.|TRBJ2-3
TGTGCCAGCAGCTTTGGGTTTGCAGATACGCAGTATTTT
CASSFGFADTQYF
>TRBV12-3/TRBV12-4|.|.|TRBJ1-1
TGTTGCTGTACGTCTGACACTGAAGCTTTCTTT
CCCTSDTEAFF
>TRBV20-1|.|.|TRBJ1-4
TGCAGTGGACAGTTTAATGAAAAACTGTTTTTT
CSGQFNEKLFF
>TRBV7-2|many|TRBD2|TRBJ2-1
TGTGCCAGCAGCTCTCGGACTAGCGGGGGGAATGAGCAGTTCTTC
CASSSRTSGGNEQFF
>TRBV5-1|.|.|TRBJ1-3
TGCGCCAGCAGGGGAGAGCTATTCTCTGGAAACACCATATATTTT
CASRGELFSGNTIYF
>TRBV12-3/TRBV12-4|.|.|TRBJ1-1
TGTGCCAGCAGTCCCGGGTTCCCTTGGACTGAAGCTTTCTTT
CASSPGFPWTEAFF
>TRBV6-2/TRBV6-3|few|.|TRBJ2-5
TGTGCCAGCAGCCCGCGGGGGACCCAGTACTTC
CASSPRGTQYF
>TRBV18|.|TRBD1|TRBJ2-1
TGTGCCAGCTCACCAGACAGGGGGGAAAATGAGCAGTTCTTC
CASSPDRGENEQFF
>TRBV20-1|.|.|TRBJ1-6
TGCAGTGCTAGAGATCATCAGGCGGGTAATTCACCCCTCCACTTT
CSARDHQAGNSPLHF
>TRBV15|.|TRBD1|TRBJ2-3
TGTGCCACCAGGCTGGGACAGGGAGGTGATACGCAGTATTTT
CATRLGQGGDTQYF
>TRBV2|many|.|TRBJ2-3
TGTGCCAGCAGCTCGAACACAGATACGCAGTATTTT
CASSSNTDTQYF
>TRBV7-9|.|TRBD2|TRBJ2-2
TGTGCCAGCAGCTCGAACACGGGACTAGCGACCGGGGAGCTGTTTTTT
CASSSNTGLATGELFF
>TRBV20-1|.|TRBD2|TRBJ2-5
TGCAGTGCTGTGGGACTAGCGGACCCTCAAGAGACCCAGTACTTC
CSAVGLADPQETQYF
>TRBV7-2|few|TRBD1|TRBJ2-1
TGTGCCAGCACCACAGGGGACTACAATGAGCAGTTCTTC
CASTTGDYNEQFF
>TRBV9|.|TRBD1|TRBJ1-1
TGTGCCAGTGAGGGGGCGATGAACACTGAAGCTTTCTTT
CASEGAMNTEAFF
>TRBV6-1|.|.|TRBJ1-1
TGTGCCAGCAGCCAGTATACACGAGAAGCTTTCTTT
CASSQYTREAFF
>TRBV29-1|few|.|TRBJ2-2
TGCAGCGTTGAATCCGCAGGAAAGAACACCGGGGAGCTGTTTTTT
CSVESAGKNTGELFF
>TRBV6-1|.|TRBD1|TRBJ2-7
TGTGCCAGCAGCTCCCAGGGGGCGGGATACGAGCAGTACTTC
CASSSQGAGYEQYF
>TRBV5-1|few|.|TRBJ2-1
TGTGCCAGCAGCCCCCGTTGGGGGGAGCCCCGGGATGAGCAGTTCTTC
CASSPRWGEPRDEQFF
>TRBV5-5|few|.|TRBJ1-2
TGTGCCAGCAGCCCCTATGTGACAGGTGCTAACTATGGCTACACCTTC
CASSPYVTGANYGYTF
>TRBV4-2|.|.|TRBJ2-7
TGTGCCAGCAGCCAAGAATTGATCCTGTTGAATGGCGAGCAGTACTTC
CASSQELILLNGEQYF
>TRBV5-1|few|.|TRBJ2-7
TGCGCCAGCAGCTTGGATCGCCCGCCAAACTACGAGCAGTACTTC
CASSLDRPPNYEQYF
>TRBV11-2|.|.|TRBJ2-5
TGTGCCAGCAGCTTAGAGGAGATCCGAAAAGAGACCCAGTACTTC
CASSLEEIRKETQYF
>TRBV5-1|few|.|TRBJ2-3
TGCGCCAGCAGCCCGGGAATAGCTGGGGATACGCAGTATTTT
CASSPGIAGDTQYF
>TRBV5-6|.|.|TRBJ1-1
TGTGCCAGCAGCTTGTATGGAACACCTAACACTGAAGCTTTCTTT
CASSLYGTPNTEAFF
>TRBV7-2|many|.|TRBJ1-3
TGTGCCAGCAGCCTCTTAAATTGGTCTGGAAACACCATATATTTT
CASSLLNWSGNTIYF
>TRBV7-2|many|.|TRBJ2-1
TGTGCCAGCAGCCCTAGCCTTGCTGAGCAGTTCTTC
CASSPSLAEQFF
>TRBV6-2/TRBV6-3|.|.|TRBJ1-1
TGTGCCAGCAGAAGAGACTTGAACACTGAAGCTTTCTTT
CASRRDLNTEAFF